Shown below are 17 T cell receptor beta chains from a single sample sequenced in a study of cytomegalovirus exposure and HLA in healthy donors. 60 Vbeta and 13 Jbeta primers were used in PCR. Libraries were prepared by immunoSEQ multiplex PCR; TCRdb keeps only in-frame clonotypes and omits some of them. In all, the sample yields around 97,000 clones. Material for sequencing was PBMCs. These receptors were obtained from a man aged 35-49 years in good health and CMV-seronegative.

This rearrangement joins TRBV6-1 to TRBJ2-5; the match to TRBD1 covers 7 bases. The J call could be wrong; TRBJ2-7 is a better fit for the DNA end. Germline CDR1 reads MNHNS; CDR2 reads SASEGT. The length of the CDR3 is 14 residues. CDR3 sequence (DNA): TGTGCCAGCAGGGCCGGGACAGCAAACTACGAGCAGTACTTC. This gives the protein CASRAGTANYEQYF.

The chain recombines TRBV19 with TRBJ2-2; 7 nucleotides align to TRBD1. V was pared by 7 bases and J by 4 bases, with 6 bases of the junction left unmatched. This CDR3 is built from 14 residues. Germline V gene lookup returns CDR1 LNHDA and CDR2 SQIVND (reference sequence). CDR3 region: CASTWTGPTGELFF. The CDR3 DNA follows: TGTGCCAGTACCTGGACAGGACCCACCGGGGAGCTGTTTTTT.

The V gene is TRBV27, the J gene TRBJ2-3; 9 nucleotides line up with TRBD2. This CDR3 has 15 amino acids. The germline V gene encodes CDR1 MNHEY and CDR2 SMNVEV (reference sequence). V lost 9 bases to trimming and J lost 3 bases; unmatched junction nucleotides: 10. The CDR3 bases are TGTGCCAGTTCTATCCAGCTAGCGGGGACAGATACGCAGTATTTT. Translated, it gives CASSIQLAGTDTQYF.

The chain carries TRBV5-1 and TRBJ2-5; TRBD1 aligns across 7 bases. The J call may be incorrect, as the DNA end agrees better with TRBJ2-7. Germline values: CDR1 SGHRS, CDR2 YFSETQ. The CDR3 is made up of 14 amino acids. CDR3 bases: TGCGCCAGCGGTTTACGACAGGGTCCCTACGAGCAGTACTTC. Translating it yields CASGLRQGPYEQYF.

The chain couples TRBV28 to TRBJ2-7; 13 bases align to TRBD2. V was clipped by 6 bases and J by 3 bases; unmatched bases: 23. Germline V gene data show CDR1 as MDHEN and CDR2 as SYDVKM. The CDR3 covers 21 residues. The chain's CDR3 is CASRTTGGGGLAGVGVYEQYF. CDR3 bases: TGTGCCAGCAGAACAACAGGGGGAGGTGGACTAGCGGGAGTGGGGGTCTACGAGCAGTACTTC.

The chain links TRBV27 to TRBJ2-1, with a tentative D call TRBD2 (5 bases). The germline CDR1 and CDR2 sequences are MNHEY and SMNVEV (reference sequence). This CDR3 is 14 amino acids long. The V end was cut by 3 bases, the J end by 5 bases, with 11 bases between. CDR3: CASSFTGSHNEQFF. For the CDR3, the DNA is TGTGCCAGCAGTTTTACGGGATCGCACAATGAGCAGTTCTTC.

The chain has TRBV5-1 and TRBJ2-1, with 7 bases fitting TRBD1. The germline gives CDR1 SGHRS, CDR2 YFSETQ. The junction had 8 bases not matched to a gene; V was cut back by 2 bases and J by 9 bases. The CDR3 is 14 residues long. The CDR3 sequence is CASSLSQGVVEQFF. The CDR3 DNA reads as TGCGCCAGCAGCTTAAGCCAGGGGGTAGTTGAGCAGTTCTTC.

The rearrangement uses TRBV6-6 and TRBJ1-4; D perhaps matches TRBD1 (5 bases). Germline loops: CDR1 MNHNY, CDR2 SVGAGI (reference sequence). The length of the CDR3 is 16 residues. With 0 bases removed from V and 5 bases from J, the gap between germline ends came to 13 bases. In DNA form, the CDR3 reads TGTGCCAGCAGTTACTCGATAACAGGAATAAATGAAAAACTGTTTTTT. Translated: CASSYSITGINEKLFF.

The chain uses TRBV4-1 and TRBJ2-1, with D perhaps matching TRBD2 (5 bases). Trimming left V 0 bases short and J 1 base short, with 13 bases between. The CDR3 runs to 17 residues. Germline lookup yields CDR1 MGHRA and CDR2 YSYEKL. CDR3 bases: TGCGCCAGCAGCCAAGAATTTTCGACGGGATCCTACAATGAGCAGTTCTTC. Encoded protein: CASSQEFSTGSYNEQFF.

The chain combines TRBV7-9 with TRBJ2-7, with D hard to call. The CDR3 is 14 residues long. V shed 4 bases and J shed 2 bases, with 12 bases lying between them. The germline V gene has CDR1 SEHNR and CDR2 FQNEAQ (reference sequence). CDR3 region: CASSSPVSTYEQYF. The CDR3 DNA follows: TGTGCCAGCAGCTCCCCCGTCTCTACCTACGAGCAGTACTTC.

V and J are TRBV18 and TRBJ2-2; 9 bases align to TRBD2. The ends lost 0 bases at V and 1 base at J; junction bases unmatched: 6. This CDR3 comprises 18 residues. Germline assignment: CDR1 KGHSH and CDR2 LQKENI. In nucleotides, the CDR3 is TGTGCCAGCTCACCACCGCAGACAGCGGGAGGGAACACCGGGGAGCTGTTTTTT. Encoded protein: CASSPPQTAGGNTGELFF.

V usage is TRBV6-6 and J usage is TRBJ1-2; possibly TRBD1 for D (5 bases). Germline V gives CDR1 MNHNY, CDR2 SVGAGI (reference sequence). The CDR3 spans 14 residues. The germline V and J ends were trimmed by 7 bases and 10 bases, with 22 bases remaining between them. The CDR3 sequence is CASIIFPEQVPYTF. The CDR3 bases are TGTGCCAGCATTATTTTCCCCGAACAGGTTCCCTACACCTTC.

The rearrangement links TRBV7-2 to TRBJ1-2, with 9 bases matching TRBD1. Trimming removed 5 bases from V and 4 bases from J; junction bases left unmatched: 2. CDR1 is SGHTA and CDR2 is FQGNSA in the germline V gene. The CDR3 has 13 amino acids. The CDR3 spells CASSVGQGYGYTF. The CDR3 nucleotides read TGTGCCAGCAGCGTGGGACAGGGCTATGGCTACACCTTC.

This chain links TRBV7-8 with TRBJ2-1; the match to TRBD1 covers 7 bases. From germline, CDR1 is SGHVS and CDR2 FQNEAQ. J was trimmed by 4 bases and V by 1 base; bases with no gene match: 4. The CDR3 extends over 15 amino acids. CDR3 sequence: CASSLEGQQYNEQFF. The CDR3 bases are TGTGCCAGCAGCTTAGAGGGACAGCAATACAATGAGCAGTTCTTC.

The chain joins TRBV18 to TRBJ2-5; 9 nucleotides match TRBD2. V gave up 6 bases and J gave up 3 bases; unmatched junction bases: 11. Germline V gene sequence: CDR1 KGHSH, CDR2 LQKENI. There are 16 residues in the CDR3. CDR3 bases: TGTGCCAGCTCGGTCTTCGGCGGGGGGGCTGAAGAGACCCAGTACTTC. Encoded protein: CASSVFGGGAEETQYF. Supplemented by reference TRBV18 and TRBJ2-5, the full variable domain reads NAGVMQNPRHLVRRRGQEARLRCSPMKGHSHVYWYRQLPEEGLKFMVYLQKENIIDESGMPKERFSAEFPKEGPSILRIQQVVRGDSAAYFCASSVFGGGAEETQYFGPGTRLLVL.

The chain combines TRBV19 with TRBJ2-1; tentative D call: TRBD2 (6 bases). Trimming removed 6 bases at V and 0 bases at J, with 12 bases between. Germline V gene data show CDR1 as LNHDA and CDR2 as SQIVND (reference sequence). This CDR3 is 15 amino acids long. The CDR3 loop reads CASRSSSASYNEQFF. The CDR3 DNA is TGTGCCAGTAGATCCTCTAGCGCCTCCTACAATGAGCAGTTCTTC.

J is TRBJ2-1 and V is TRBV2; 7 nucleotides agree with TRBD2. Trimming took 4 bases from V and 6 from J; bases not matched to a gene: 9. The CDR3 is 15 amino acids. Germline CDR1 reads SNHLY; CDR2 reads FYNNEI. For the CDR3, the DNA is TGTGCCAGCAGTGTGACTAGCAGTAGAGGCAATGAGCAGTTCTTC. It encodes CASSVTSSRGNEQFF.